The 9 T cell receptor beta chains in this list originate from one sample, sequenced in a study of T cell changes during pregnancy in multiple sclerosis. TCRdb's table, derived via immunoSEQ multiplex PCR, lists solely in-frame clones and lacks some. The sample shows approximately 25,000 clones, 88% of them seen only once. The material sequenced was CD4+ T cells from peripheral blood mononuclear cells, taken in the first trimester of pregnancy. Receptors were obtained from a female donor in good health, enrolled as a control in a pregnancy study.

A single count supports this clone. J is TRBJ1-4 and V is TRBV19; D unresolved. Trimming shortened V by 5 bases and J by 7 bases, and 11 bases separated the two germline ends. The CDR3 has 13 residues. Germline CDR1 LNHDA, CDR2 SQIVND (reference sequence). CDR3 coding DNA: TGTGCCAGTAGTTACCGGGGTGGTGAAAAACTGTTTTTT. This sequence encodes CASSYRGGEKLFF.

This chain joins TRBV30 and TRBJ2-2; 7 bases align to TRBD2. The CDR3 covers 12 residues. The ends lost 8 bases at V and 1 base at J; junction bases unmatched: 1. Germline-derived CDR1 and CDR2 are GTSNPN and SVGIG (reference sequence). The DNA of the CDR3 is TGTGCCGGCGGGGGGAACACCGGGGAGCTGTTTTTT. It translates to CAGGGNTGELFF.

In this sample, this clone turned up once. The chain links TRBV6-1 to TRBJ1-5; no clear D gene. The V and J ends lost 7 bases and 7 bases respectively, with 20 bases between them. The germline CDR1 and CDR2 sequences are MNHNS and SASEGT. The CDR3 has 15 residues. The CDR3 loop is CASTNGVPGRQPQHF. The CDR3 bases are TGTGCCAGCACGAACGGGGTTCCCGGGAGACAGCCCCAGCATTTT.

This CDR3 reads CASSSGTVSTGELFF. CDR3 nucleotide sequence: TGTGCCAGCAGCTCTGGGACAGTGAGCACCGGGGAGCTGTTTTTT. V gene TRBV9 combines with J gene TRBJ2-2, with 7 bases fitting TRBD1. Germline CDR1 is SGDLS and CDR2 is YYNGEE. There are 15 residues in the CDR3. The junction had 7 bases not matched to a gene; V was cut back by 4 bases and J by 4 bases.

The rearrangement uses TRBV30 and TRBJ1-2, with D hard to call. The CDR3 covers 11 residues. Germline V gene data show CDR1 as GTSNPN and CDR2 as SVGIG (reference sequence). The germline V and J ends were trimmed by 3 bases and 7 bases, with 9 bases remaining between them. CDR3 sequence: CAWSVEIGYTF. The CDR3 DNA reads as TGTGCCTGGAGCGTAGAGATTGGCTACACCTTC.

The gene calls are TRBV5-1 and TRBJ2-7; TRBD1 aligns across 7 bases. Unmatched junction bases numbered 12, after V lost 2 bases and J lost 7 bases. CDR1 and CDR2 (germline): SGHRS, YFSETQ. The CDR3 has 15 amino acids. The CDR3, as DNA: TGCGCCAGCAGCTTTTCCGAGGGGGCTGTACGTGAGCAGTACTTC. This sequence encodes CASSFSEGAVREQYF.

The count of this clone is one. This sequence joins TRBV5-1 and TRBJ2-7; 10 nucleotides agree with TRBD1. CDR3 length: 15 residues. CDR1 is SGHRS and CDR2 is YFSETQ in the germline V gene. V lost 3 bases to trimming and J lost 5 bases; unmatched junction nucleotides: 8. The CDR3 loop is CASSSGRDRGDEQYF. The CDR3 coding sequence is TGCGCCAGCAGCTCCGGCCGGGACAGGGGTGACGAGCAGTACTTC.

This chain uses TRBV13 with TRBJ2-2; D not certain. The CDR3 is 11 residues long. Trimming pared 2 bases from V and 7 bases from J, leaving 2 bases between. Germline assignment: CDR1 PRHDT and CDR2 FYEKMQ (reference sequence). CDR3 nucleotides: TGTGCCAGCAGCTTACACGGGGAGCTGTTTTTT. Protein product: CASSLHGELFF.

This chain uses TRBV6-6 with TRBJ1-3; D unresolved. CDR1 and CDR2 (germline): MNHNY, SVGAGI (reference sequence). The V end lost 7 bases, the J end lost 3 bases, and 7 bases lay between the germline ends. The CDR3 covers 12 residues. The CDR3 region is CASKASGNTIYF. The CDR3 DNA reads TGTGCCAGCAAAGCGAGTGGAAACACCATATATTTT.